The present T cell receptor beta chain was sequenced within a study of cytomegalovirus exposure and HLA in healthy donors. In regard to this clone: Its antigen is not identified.

This PCR relied on a set of 60 Vbeta primers and 13 Jbeta primers. Clones were sequenced by immunoSEQ multiplex PCR, and TCRdb holds only the in-frame ones, with some missing. The sample includes around 240,000 clones, roughly 82% of them seen just once. Study-wide results and caveats: CMV serostatus was the sole immune exposure information available. The authors later linked a missense DCLRE1C variant to TCR beta V- and J-gene trimming.

V shed 5 bases and J shed 2 bases, with 16 bases lying between them. CDR1 is SGDLS and CDR2 is YYNGEE in the germline V gene. This CDR3 contains 16 residues. Sequenced material: PBMCs. The receptor comes from a woman between 40 and 50 years old in good health and CMV-seropositive. This chain links TRBV9 with TRBJ2-2, with D perhaps matching TRBD2 (6 bases). CDR3 sequence reads: CASSPEGLENTGELFF. The CDR3 DNA follows: TGTGCCAGCAGTCCGGAGGGTCTAGAAAACACCGGGGAGCTGTTTTTT.